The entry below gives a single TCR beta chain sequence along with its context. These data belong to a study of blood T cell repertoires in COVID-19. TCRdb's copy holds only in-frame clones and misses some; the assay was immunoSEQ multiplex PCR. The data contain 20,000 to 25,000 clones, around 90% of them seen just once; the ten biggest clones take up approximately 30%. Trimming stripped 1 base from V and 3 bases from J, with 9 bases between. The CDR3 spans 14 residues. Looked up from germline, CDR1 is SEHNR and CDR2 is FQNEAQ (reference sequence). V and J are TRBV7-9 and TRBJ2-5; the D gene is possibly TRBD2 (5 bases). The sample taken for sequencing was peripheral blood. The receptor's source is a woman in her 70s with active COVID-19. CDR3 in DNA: TGTGCCAGCAGCTTAGGGCTAGCTGAAGAGACCCAGTACTTC. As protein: CASSLGLAEETQYF.